The next 27 T cell receptor beta chains were all read from a single sample in a study of blood T cell repertoires in COVID-19. Libraries were prepared by immunoSEQ multiplex PCR; TCRdb keeps only in-frame clonotypes and omits some of them. The data hold 350,000 to 450,000 clones, with 85% observed a single time. Sequencing was performed on peripheral blood. The receptors stem from a woman between 18 and 29 years old with acute or convalescent COVID-19.

This clone occurred a few times. The chain couples TRBV19 to TRBJ2-1, with 9 positions matching TRBD1. Germline V gene lookup returns CDR1 LNHDA and CDR2 SQIVND (reference sequence). The CDR3 has 16 amino acids. The ends lost 3 bases at V and 2 bases at J; junction bases unmatched: 5. The CDR3 DNA follows: TGTGCCAGTAGTATCACCGGGACAGGGACCTACAATGAGCAGTTCTTC. Its translation: CASSITGTGTYNEQFF.

The chain is built from TRBV2 and TRBJ1-2; 8 positions match TRBD1. The CDR3 has 14 residues. Per the germline V gene, CDR1 is SNHLY and CDR2 is FYNNEI. V was pared by 7 bases and J by 2 bases, with 6 bases of the junction left unmatched. The CDR3 nucleotides are TGTGCCAGCACCCAGACAGGGGCGAACTATGGCTACACCTTC. It codes for CASTQTGANYGYTF. Drawing the rest from reference TRBV2 and TRBJ1-2, the complete variable domain is EPEVTQTPSHQVTQMGQEVILRCVPISNHLYFYWYRQILGQKVEFLVSFYNNEISEKSEIFDDQFSVERPDGSNFTLKIRSTKLEDSAMYFCASTQTGANYGYTFGSGTRLTVV.

This chain links TRBV18 with TRBJ1-1; tentative D call: TRBD1 (6 bases). Germline CDR1 and CDR2: KGHSH and LQKENI. The V gene lost 0 bases and the J gene lost 4 bases, with 12 bases spanning the gap. The CDR3 is 15 residues long. This CDR3 reads CASSPPLGGATEAFF. In DNA, the CDR3 is TGTGCCAGCTCACCACCGCTCGGGGGGGCCACTGAAGCTTTCTTT.

V is TRBV7-3 and J is TRBJ2-7, with 8 positions matching TRBD2. Looked up from germline, CDR1 is SGHTA and CDR2 is FQGTGA. Germline trimming cut 1 base from V and 3 bases from J; bases unmatched to any gene: 2. The CDR3 runs to 14 residues. The CDR3 loop reads CASSLMAGGYEQYF. The CDR3 coding sequence is TGTGCCAGCAGCTTAATGGCGGGGGGCTACGAGCAGTACTTC.

The rearrangement uses TRBV5-1 and TRBJ1-3; D uncertain. Germline CDR1 and CDR2: SGHRS and YFSETQ. The CDR3 totals 14 residues. Between the trimmed V and J ends, which lost 4 bases and 3 bases, there was a span of 11 bases. This chain's CDR3 is CASSPSRSGNTIYF. The CDR3 nucleotides read TGCGCCAGCAGCCCTTCGCGGAGTGGAAACACCATATATTTT.

The sample holds a few counts of this clone. The genes are TRBV5-6 and TRBJ1-2, with a weak D call TRBD1 (5 bases). The CDR3 has 16 residues. Germline CDR1 SGHDT, CDR2 YYEEEE. V was cut by 2 bases and J by 4 bases, with 18 bases left in between. Here the CDR3 reads CASSFEPGGTTYGYTF. CDR3 sequence (DNA): TGTGCCAGCAGCTTCGAGCCCGGCGGGACTACCTATGGCTACACCTTC.

This clone was picked up one time. This same CDR3 is encoded by further DNA sequences in the sample. This chain uses TRBV24-1 with TRBJ2-1; 9 bases line up with TRBD1. The V gene's germline CDR1 is KGHDR and CDR2 SFDVKD. This CDR3 is 15 amino acids long. Trimming took 4 bases from V and 4 from J; bases not matched to a gene: 4. The CDR3 sequence is CATSDPGQGYNEQFF. The CDR3 DNA is TGTGCCACCAGTGACCCTGGACAGGGGTACAATGAGCAGTTCTTC.

V and J are TRBV27 and TRBJ2-7; D is possibly TRBD1 (6 bases). Germline CDR1 is MNHEY and CDR2 is SMNVEV (reference sequence). Deletions cut 4 bases from V and 3 bases from J, with 16 bases between. The CDR3 consists of 15 residues. In DNA form, the CDR3 reads TGTGCCAGCAGTTCGTCAGGGGCTACCGGCTACGAGCAGTACTTC. Protein: CASSSSGATGYEQYF.

The chain links TRBV24-1 to TRBJ2-1; possibly TRBD2 for D (5 bases). V lost 3 bases and J lost 7, with 9 bases in between. Germline loops: CDR1 KGHDR, CDR2 SFDVKD. This CDR3 has 13 residues. The CDR3 sequence is CATSDAGENEQFF. The CDR3 coding sequence is TGTGCCACCAGTGATGCCGGGGAGAATGAGCAGTTCTTC.

The chain uses TRBV5-1 and TRBJ2-5, with TRBD2 matching over 12 bases. Germline CDR1 and CDR2: SGHRS and YFSETQ. J lost 5 bases, V lost 5 bases, and 7 bases had no gene match. The CDR3 runs to 15 residues. The CDR3 here is CASRNGTSGLETQYF. For the CDR3, the DNA is TGCGCCAGCAGAAACGGGACTAGCGGGCTGGAGACCCAGTACTTC.

The CDR3 loop reads CASGGQGNNQPQHF. The CDR3 DNA reads as TGTGCTAGTGGGGGACAGGGTAATAATCAGCCCCAGCATTTT. This rearrangement joins TRBV12-5 to TRBJ1-5; 9 bases fit TRBD1. This CDR3 contains 14 residues. Per germline, CDR1 LGHNT and CDR2 FRNRAP. V trimming: 6 bases; J trimming: 4 bases; junction bases outside the gene matches: 4.

This clone has just a few counts. This rearrangement joins TRBV6-5 to TRBJ1-1; possibly TRBD1 for D (5 bases). This CDR3 comprises 13 residues. CDR1 and CDR2 from the germline V gene are MNHEY and SVGAGI. V lost 0 bases, J lost 7 bases, and 9 bases lay in between. This CDR3 reads CASSYSSDSEAFF. The CDR3 DNA reads as TGTGCCAGCAGTTACTCGAGTGACAGTGAAGCTTTCTTT.

This sequence joins TRBV7-3 and TRBJ2-2; 7 nucleotides agree with TRBD2. The CDR3 loop spans 16 amino acids. Germline V gene lookup returns CDR1 SGHTA and CDR2 FQGTGA. Trimming at V came to 5 bases and at J to 5 bases, leaving 11 bases not matched to a gene. In DNA, the CDR3 is TGTGCCAGCAGCAAACGAGGCGGGAGAGGGACCGGGGAGCTGTTTTTT. This gives the protein CASSKRGGRGTGELFF.

This sequence joins TRBV12-5 and TRBJ2-2, with TRBD2 as a possible D gene (6 bases). CDR3 length: 13 residues. Germline V gives CDR1 LGHNT, CDR2 FRNRAP. V was trimmed by 5 bases and J by 4 bases, leaving 8 bases between them. The CDR3 bases are TGTGCTAGTGGTGGAGGGAGCACCGGGGAGCTGTTTTTT. Translated, it gives CASGGGSTGELFF.

This chain uses TRBV19 with TRBJ2-7; 10 nucleotides line up with TRBD1. The CDR3 loop spans 15 amino acids. After removal of 7 bases from V and 3 bases from J, the junction contained 9 bases not matched to a gene. Germline CDR1 is LNHDA and CDR2 is SQIVND (reference sequence). Written as DNA, the CDR3 is TGTGCCAGTACCAACGGACAGGGGGGCAACTACGAGCAGTACTTC. Protein: CASTNGQGGNYEQYF.

The V gene is TRBV5-1, the J gene TRBJ2-2; maybe TRBD1 (5 bases). CDR1 is SGHRS and CDR2 is YFSETQ in the germline V gene. The V and J ends lost 1 base and 1 base respectively, with 11 bases between them. This CDR3 contains 16 residues. Here the CDR3 DNA reads TGCGCCAGCAGCTTGACTCAGGGTGTGAACACCGGGGAGCTGTTTTTT. It encodes CASSLTQGVNTGELFF.

J is TRBJ1-6 and V is TRBV6-5, with 9 positions matching TRBD1. Trimming cost V 2 bases and J 9 bases; bases outside gene matches: 2. Germline lookup yields CDR1 MNHEY and CDR2 SVGAGI. This CDR3 region has 14 residues. CDR3 protein: CASSYDRGFSPLHF. CDR3 DNA sequence: TGTGCCAGCAGTTACGACAGGGGGTTTTCACCCCTCCACTTT.

The count of this clone is one. The rearrangement links TRBV5-1 to TRBJ1-2; 7 nucleotides agree with TRBD1. From germline, CDR1 is SGHRS and CDR2 YFSETQ. Trimming removed 2 bases from V and 3 bases from J; junction bases left unmatched: 4. The CDR3 totals 14 residues. CDR3 nucleotides: TGCGCCAGCAGCTTTACAGGGGTTGACTATGGCTACACCTTC. It encodes CASSFTGVDYGYTF. Based on the CDR3 plus reference TRBV5-1 and TRBJ1-2, the full variable domain is KAGVTQTPRYLIKTRGQQVTLSCSPISGHRSVSWYQQTPGQGLQFLFEYFSETQRNKGNFPGRFSGRQFSNSRSEMNVSTLELGDSALYLCASSFTGVDYGYTFGSGTRLTVV.

The rearrangement uses TRBV5-1 and TRBJ2-1, with D maybe TRBD1 (6 bases). The length of the CDR3 is 14 residues. Germline V gene data show CDR1 as SGHRS and CDR2 as YFSETQ. V lost 6 bases, J lost 7 bases, and 17 bases lay in between. CDR3 coding DNA: TGCGCCAGCAACCCTCGGGACACAGGGAATGAGCAGTTCTTC. Translated: CASNPRDTGNEQFF.

This chain links TRBV9 with TRBJ2-2; D ambiguous. The CDR3 is 12 residues long. The germline CDR1 and CDR2 sequences are SGDLS and YYNGEE. V lost 0 bases and J 6 bases, leaving 3 bases between the germline ends. CDR3 protein: CASSVAAGELFF. The CDR3 DNA reads TGTGCCAGCAGCGTAGCCGCCGGGGAGCTGTTTTTT.

Written as DNA, the CDR3 is TGTGCCAGCAGAGAGTCAGGGGGCCCCAACTATGGCTACACCTTC. Translation gives CASRESGGPNYGYTF. V usage is TRBV6-5 and J usage is TRBJ1-2, with 8 bases that match TRBD1. The length of the CDR3 is 15 residues. J gave up 2 bases and V 6 bases, and 8 bases lay outside the gene matches. From germline, CDR1 is MNHEY and CDR2 SVGAGI.

V usage is TRBV19 and J usage is TRBJ1-5, with a possible D match to TRBD1 (5 bases). The V gene's germline CDR1 is LNHDA and CDR2 SQIVND (reference sequence). Trimming stripped 5 bases from V and 6 bases from J, with 11 bases between. The CDR3 contains 13 residues. Here the CDR3 reads CASSYDRGQPQHF. Written as DNA, the CDR3 is TGTGCCAGTAGTTACGATAGGGGTCAGCCCCAGCATTTT.

V and J are TRBV3-1 (or the pseudogene TRBV3-2) and TRBJ1-3; D gene uncertain. The CDR3 runs to 14 residues. Between the trimmed V and J ends, which lost 1 base and 3 bases, there was a span of 7 bases. The germline CDR1 and CDR2 sequences are LGHDT and YNNKEL (reference sequence). The CDR3 protein is CASSQVAGGNTIYF. The CDR3 DNA reads TGTGCCAGCAGCCAAGTCGCAGGTGGAAACACCATATATTTT.

This chain joins TRBV5-1 and TRBJ1-6; D is uncertain. Trimming removed 3 bases at V and 0 bases at J, with 13 bases between. CDR3 length equals 17 residues. The germline gives CDR1 SGHRS, CDR2 YFSETQ. Here the CDR3 DNA reads TGCGCCAGCAGCTCTTTCCGTTTGAGCTCCTATAATTCACCCCTCCACTTT. It specifies CASSSFRLSSYNSPLHF. Looking up the rest from reference TRBV5-1 and TRBJ1-6 gives the full variable domain: KAGVTQTPRYLIKTRGQQVTLSCSPISGHRSVSWYQQTPGQGLQFLFEYFSETQRNKGNFPGRFSGRQFSNSRSEMNVSTLELGDSALYLCASSSFRLSSYNSPLHFGNGTRLTVT.

The chain is built from TRBV28 and TRBJ1-2; TRBD1 aligns across 8 bases. CDR3 size: 15 residues. The germline gives CDR1 MDHEN, CDR2 SYDVKM. Trimming took 5 bases from V and 3 from J; bases not matched to a gene: 8. CDR3 loop: CASSILRTGHYGYTF. DNA of the CDR3: TGTGCCAGCAGTATCCTCCGGACAGGGCACTATGGCTACACCTTC.

This sequence joins TRBV5-1 and TRBJ1-1; D possibly corresponds to TRBD1 (5 bases). The CDR3 loop spans 15 amino acids. Germline values: CDR1 SGHRS, CDR2 YFSETQ. The V gene lost 6 bases and the J gene lost 4 bases, with 19 bases spanning the gap. The CDR3 DNA is TGCGCCAGCACCCCGGGGGTAGGGGTAGGCACTGAAGCTTTCTTT. Its translation: CASTPGVGVGTEAFF.

The V and J genes are TRBV18 and TRBJ1-5; possible D gene TRBD1, 5 bases. Germline CDR1 is KGHSH and CDR2 is LQKENI. The CDR3 is made up of 15 amino acids. V lost 6 bases and J lost 0, with 12 bases in between. The CDR3, as DNA: TGTGCCAGCTCTCGGAACAGGAATAGCAATCAGCCCCAGCATTTT. As protein: CASSRNRNSNQPQHF.